Shown below are 22 T cell receptor beta chains from a single sample sequenced in a study of blood T cell repertoires in COVID-19. Here immunoSEQ multiplex PCR was the method, and the copy in TCRdb shows in-frame clones only, minus some. This sample has fewer than 450,000 clones, with approximately 88% found just once. Sequenced material: peripheral blood. These receptors were collected from a woman between 50 and 59 years old with COVID-19, enrolled during active disease.

The rearrangement uses TRBV7-2 and TRBJ1-1; D is ambiguous. Germline values: CDR1 SGHTA, CDR2 FQGNSA. Between the trimmed V and J ends, which lost 1 base and 4 bases, there was a span of 10 bases. This CDR3 spans 14 amino acids. The CDR3 DNA is TGTGCCAGCAGCTTAGACTCTGTCCGCACTGAAGCTTTCTTT. Its protein product is CASSLDSVRTEAFF.

On this clone itself: Other DNA sequences in this sample translate to the same CDR3. V gene TRBV7-2 combines with J gene TRBJ1-5; no reliable D call. The germline CDR1 and CDR2 sequences are SGHTA and FQGNSA. V lost 1 base, J lost 5 bases, and 6 bases lay in between. CDR3 size: 13 residues. The CDR3 reads CASSLVRDQPQHF. CDR3 DNA: TGTGCCAGCAGCTTAGTCCGTGATCAGCCCCAGCATTTT.

The rearrangement links TRBV5-6 to TRBJ2-3; 13 bases fit TRBD2. Losses at the gene ends were 3 bases for V and 2 bases for J; bases not matched to a gene: 6. From germline, CDR1 is SGHDT and CDR2 YYEEEE. The CDR3 contains 17 residues. The CDR3 reads CASSWGTSGAITDTQYF. For the CDR3, the DNA is TGTGCCAGCAGCTGGGGGACTAGCGGGGCGATCACAGATACGCAGTATTTT.

This clone was seen just once. The CDR3 spells CASSPNGGHYGYTF. CDR3 nucleotide sequence: TGTGCCAGCAGCCCCAATGGGGGCCACTATGGCTACACCTTC. The genes are TRBV6-2 or TRBV6-3 and TRBJ1-2; maybe TRBD1 (6 bases). Trimming stripped 6 bases from V and 3 bases from J, with 14 bases between. In germline, CDR1 is MNHEY, CDR2 SVGEGT. The CDR3 sequence is 14 residues long.

The chain joins TRBV7-9 to TRBJ2-4; D call uncertain. This CDR3 has 12 amino acids. V shed 2 bases and J shed 7 bases, with 6 bases lying between them. CDR1 and CDR2 (germline): SEHNR, FQNEAQ (reference sequence). The CDR3 reads CASSLTGNIQYF. The CDR3 DNA sequence: TGTGCCAGCAGCTTAACCGGGAACATTCAGTACTTC.

The chain recombines TRBV6-1 with TRBJ1-1; no definite D call. Per the germline V gene, CDR1 is MNHNS and CDR2 is SASEGT. The V gene lost 7 bases and the J gene lost 1 base, with 10 bases spanning the gap. The CDR3 is 13 residues long. As DNA, the CDR3 is TGTGCCAGCACGCGGAATCAGAACACTGAAGCTTTCTTT. Translated: CASTRNQNTEAFF.

This chain links TRBV27 with TRBJ2-4; TRBD1 matches at 8 bases. The V gene end was trimmed by 6 bases and the J gene end by 9 bases; junction bases not matched to a gene: 16. The V gene's germline CDR1 is MNHEY and CDR2 SMNVEV (reference sequence). The CDR3 spans 16 residues. CDR3 loop: CASRKGRGRDLAIQYF. The CDR3 DNA reads TGTGCCAGCAGAAAGGGCAGGGGGCGAGATTTAGCCATTCAGTACTTC.

The rearrangement uses TRBV5-1 and TRBJ1-6; 7 bases map to TRBD1. CDR1 is SGHRS and CDR2 is YFSETQ in the germline V gene. The length of the CDR3 is 16 residues. With V trimmed by 2 bases and J by 5 bases, 7 bases remained unmatched. The CDR3 loop reads CASSLRQGGDNSPLHF. CDR3 DNA: TGCGCCAGCAGCTTACGACAGGGAGGAGATAATTCACCCCTCCACTTT.

The rearrangement links TRBV7-8 to TRBJ1-1; D ambiguous. The CDR3 runs 14 residues. V was clipped by 1 base and J by 5 bases, with 11 bases between them. Germline lookup yields CDR1 SGHVS and CDR2 FQNEAQ. CDR3 in DNA: TGTGCCAGCAGCTTAGAGAGGGCAAAGACTGAAGCTTTCTTT. Protein product: CASSLERAKTEAFF.

This sequence joins TRBV11-2 and TRBJ2-2; the D gene is possibly TRBD2 (5 bases). The CDR3 loop spans 15 amino acids. Germline V gives CDR1 SGHAT, CDR2 FQNNGV. Trimming took off 6 bases at V and 3 bases at J, with 14 bases between the two ends. The CDR3 DNA follows: TGTGCCAGCAGTTCAGTCGAGGAGGACACCGGGGAGCTGTTTTTT. Translating it yields CASSSVEEDTGELFF.

The chain is built from TRBV5-4 and TRBJ2-2; 10 positions match TRBD1. Germline values: CDR1 SGHNT, CDR2 YYREEE (reference sequence). This CDR3 spans 16 amino acids. The ends lost 6 bases at V and 3 bases at J; junction bases unmatched: 8. The CDR3 loop is CASTVGGTGDTGELFF. Here the CDR3 DNA reads TGTGCCAGCACCGTAGGCGGGACAGGGGACACCGGGGAGCTGTTTTTT. The variable domain in full, with the rest retrieved from reference TRBV5-4 and TRBJ2-2, is ETGVTQSPTHLIKTRGQQVTLRCSSQSGHNTVSWYQQALGQGPQFIFQYYREEENGRGNFPPRFSGLQFPNYSSELNVNALELDDSALYLCASTVGGTGDTGELFFGEGSRLTVL.

The rearrangement joins TRBV27 to TRBJ1-2; the match to TRBD1 covers 7 bases. CDR3 size: 14 residues. CDR1 and CDR2 (germline): MNHEY, SMNVEV (reference sequence). Trimming at V came to 6 bases and at J to 6 bases, leaving 10 bases not matched to a gene. CDR3 sequence: CASSHRQGEHGYTF. The DNA of the CDR3 is TGTGCCAGCAGCCACCGACAGGGAGAACATGGCTACACCTTC.

The rearrangement links TRBV6-1 to TRBJ2-7, with D tentatively TRBD1 (5 bases). Deletions cut 5 bases from V and 6 bases from J, with 11 bases between. The CDR3 extends over 12 amino acids. Germline V gives CDR1 MNHNS, CDR2 SASEGT. The CDR3 DNA reads TGTGCCAGCAGTCTCAGGGTTGGCGAGCAGTACTTC. This translates into CASSLRVGEQYF.

The V and J genes are TRBV6-4 and TRBJ2-3; D might be TRBD2 (5 bases). The germline V gene encodes CDR1 MRHNA and CDR2 SNTAGT. Trimming pared 5 bases from V and 8 bases from J, leaving 14 bases between. The CDR3 has 13 amino acids. The CDR3 loop reads CASSPLGAGTQYF. As DNA, the CDR3 is TGTGCCAGCAGTCCACTGGGAGCTGGTACGCAGTATTTT.

V is TRBV3-1 (or the pseudogene TRBV3-2) and J is TRBJ1-3; D gene ambiguous. Germline V CDR1 and CDR2: LGHDT, YNNKEL (reference sequence). Trimming cost V 0 bases and J 2 bases, with 8 bases left between them. This CDR3 is 15 amino acids long. This CDR3 is CASSQDPGTGNTIYF. In DNA, the CDR3 is TGTGCCAGCAGCCAAGATCCGGGAACTGGAAACACCATATATTTT.

This chain links TRBV2 with TRBJ2-7, with 8 bases fitting TRBD1. Looked up from germline, CDR1 is SNHLY and CDR2 is FYNNEI. Trimming cost V 2 bases and J 5 bases; bases outside gene matches: 2. CDR3 length: 13 amino acids. The DNA of the CDR3 is TGTGCCAGCAGTGAACAGGGGGCCAACGAGCAGTACTTC. It yields the protein CASSEQGANEQYF.

The V gene is TRBV30, the J gene TRBJ2-7, with a possible D match to TRBD2 (6 bases). The germline V gene encodes CDR1 GTSNPN and CDR2 SVGIG (reference sequence). CDR3 size: 11 residues. V lost 1 base, J lost 8 bases, and 9 bases lay in between. The CDR3: CAWSAGGKQYF. The DNA for the CDR3 is TGTGCCTGGAGTGCCGGAGGGAAGCAGTACTTC.

V usage is TRBV6-5 and J usage is TRBJ1-2; D is uncertain. V dropped 4 bases and J dropped 4 bases, with 13 bases sitting between them. CDR3 length: 14 amino acids. Per the germline V gene, CDR1 is MNHEY and CDR2 is SVGAGI. In nucleotides, the CDR3 is TGTGCCAGCAGTTCCGCCGGGTCCTTCTATGGCTACACCTTC. Translation: CASSSAGSFYGYTF.

This clone was recorded only once. The chain combines TRBV25-1 with TRBJ1-2, with 9 positions matching TRBD1. Germline CDR1 is MGHDK and CDR2 is SYGVNS. V was pared by 2 bases and J by 6 bases, with 4 bases of the junction left unmatched. CDR3 length: 14 amino acids. The CDR3 region is CASSEGDREDGYTF. CDR3 coding DNA: TGTGCCAGCAGTGAAGGGGACAGGGAAGATGGCTACACCTTC.

In its sample, this clone was seen a few times. The rearrangement uses TRBV3-1 (or the pseudogene TRBV3-2) and TRBJ1-1; D unresolved. The germline CDR1 and CDR2 sequences are LGHDT and YNNKEL (reference sequence). The CDR3 has 15 amino acids. Trimming pared 4 bases from V and 3 bases from J, leaving 15 bases between. The CDR3 loop is CASSPGLRADTEAFF. For the CDR3, the DNA is TGTGCCAGCAGCCCCGGATTGCGGGCGGACACTGAAGCTTTCTTT.

This chain links TRBV15 with TRBJ1-4; D is undetermined. Trimming removed 2 bases at V and 10 bases at J, with 17 bases between. CDR1 is LNHNV and CDR2 is YYDKDF in the germline V gene (reference sequence). The CDR3 contains 15 residues. Here the CDR3 DNA reads TGTGCCACCAGCAGACAAACACGGCCGACTGGAAAACTGTTTTTT. Its translation: CATSRQTRPTGKLFF.

This clone was counted once. The gene calls are TRBV3-1 (or the pseudogene TRBV3-2) and TRBJ2-7; the D gene is possibly TRBD2 (5 bases). V lost 4 bases, J lost 7 bases, and 11 bases lay in between. This CDR3 has 12 residues. Germline V gene sequence: CDR1 LGHDT, CDR2 YNNKEL (reference sequence). Written as DNA, the CDR3 is TGTGCCAGCAGCCGGACTTTTGTGGAGCAGTACTTC. Translated, it gives CASSRTFVEQYF.